This TCR beta chain emerged from a study of blood T cell repertoires in COVID-19. About the research overall: Acute and convalescent COVID-19 specimens originated in the United States, Italy and Spain. T cells, B-cell-depleted T cells, or PBMCs provided the cDNA or gDNA that served as material.

Germline V gene sequence: CDR1 MDHEN, CDR2 SYDVKM. The ends lost 3 bases at V and 0 bases at J; junction bases unmatched: 17. CDR3 length: 19 residues. Sequencing was performed with immunoSEQ multiplex PCR; in TCRdb, only in-frame clones are kept and a portion is missing. The sample yields hundreds of thousands of clones, about nine tenths seen once. The sample consisted of PBMCs or T cells enriched from blood (not recorded which). V gene TRBV28 combines with J gene TRBJ2-7; the match to TRBD2 covers 7 bases. This receptor was obtained from a man between 60 and 75 years old who had recovered from COVID-19. The CDR3 spells CASSLDLRTRRGASYEQYF. Here the CDR3 DNA reads TGTGCCAGCAGTTTGGATCTGAGGACTAGGCGGGGCGCCTCCTACGAGCAGTACTTC.